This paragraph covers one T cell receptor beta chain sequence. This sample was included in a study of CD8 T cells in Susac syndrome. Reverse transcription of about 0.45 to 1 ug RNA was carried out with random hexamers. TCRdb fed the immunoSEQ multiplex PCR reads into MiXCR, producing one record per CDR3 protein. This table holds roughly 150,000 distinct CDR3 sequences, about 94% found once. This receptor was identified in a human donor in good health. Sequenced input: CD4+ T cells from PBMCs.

This CDR3 is CASRLFEGQRNGYTF. The CDR3 DNA reads TGTGCCAGTAGATTGTTCGAAGGACAAAGGAATGGCTACACCTTC. The chain combines TRBV19 with TRBJ1-2; tentative D call: TRBD1 (5 bases). This CDR3 is built from 15 residues. Trimming shortened V by 6 bases and J by 6 bases, and 20 bases separated the two germline ends. The germline V gene has CDR1 LNHDA and CDR2 SQIVND (reference sequence). The full variable domain, in which reference TRBV19 and TRBJ1-2 provide the parts outside the CDR3, is DGGITQSPKYLFRKEGQNVTLSCEQNLNHDAMYWYRQDPGQGLRLIYYSQIVNDFQKGDIAEGYSVSREKKESFPLTVTSAQKNPTAFYLCASRLFEGQRNGYTFGSGTRLTVV.